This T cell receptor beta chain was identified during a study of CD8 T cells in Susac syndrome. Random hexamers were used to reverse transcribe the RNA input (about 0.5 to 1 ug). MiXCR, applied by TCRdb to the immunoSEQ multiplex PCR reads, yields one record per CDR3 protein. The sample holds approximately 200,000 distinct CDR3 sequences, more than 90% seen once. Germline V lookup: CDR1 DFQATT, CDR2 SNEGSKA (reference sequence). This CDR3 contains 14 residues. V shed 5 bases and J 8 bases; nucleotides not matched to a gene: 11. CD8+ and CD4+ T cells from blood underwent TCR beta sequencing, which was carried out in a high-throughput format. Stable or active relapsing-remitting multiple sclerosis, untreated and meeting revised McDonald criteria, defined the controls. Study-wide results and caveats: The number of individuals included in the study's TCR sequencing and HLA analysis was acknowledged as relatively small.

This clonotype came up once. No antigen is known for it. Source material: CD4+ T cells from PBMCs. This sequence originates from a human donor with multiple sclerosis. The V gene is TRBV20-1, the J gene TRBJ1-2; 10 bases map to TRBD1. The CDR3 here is CSADPGQGRGGYTF. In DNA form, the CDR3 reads TGCAGTGCTGATCCGGGACAGGGGCGAGGAGGCTACACCTTC.